This entry concerns a single T cell receptor (beta chain). This clone was seen a few times. The target of this receptor is not known. No per-base quality is available; no much larger clone lies one base away. The cohort comprised around 690 healthy bone marrow donors. At the time of sampling, every cohort member was nominally healthy, though immune exposures that went unrecorded were likely present. The donor tested CMV seronegative and was one of the 352 seronegative cohort members. Each donor provided a peripheral blood sample, and peripheral blood mononuclear cells were used for TCR beta sequencing. The Qiagen DNeasy Blood Extraction Kit was used to extract genomic DNA from the blood cell samples. The method behind the library was the immunoSEQ multiplex PCR assay. The multiplex PCR relied on a mix of 60 forward primers for TCR Vbeta segments and 13 reverse primers for TCR Jbeta segments. Amplification of the CDR3 region of rearranged TCR beta genes was performed with a multiplex PCR assay on genomic DNA. The amplified TCR beta libraries were sequenced on the Illumina HiSeq System as 87-base-pair reads. The original pipeline was this. Across the roughly 700 repertoires, a later analysis counted roughly 77 million unique TCR beta chains, about 10 million of which were shared by at least two donors. To remove PCR and sequencing errors, raw reads were error-corrected and collapsed into unique sequences using a nearest-neighbor algorithm that merged closely related sequences. V, D and J gene segments were assigned by aligning CDR3 sequences to IMGT reference sequences. Each retained sequence needed at least a six-nucleotide match to both a V gene segment and a J gene segment. A rearrangement counted as productive if the CDR3 had no stop codons and remained in frame with V and J, and every other rearrangement counted as non-productive. CDR3 was defined according to IMGT convention as the region running from the second conserved V-encoded cysteine to the conserved J-encoded phenylalanine. In an earlier analysis of 500 to 650 of the donors, sequences lacking an unambiguous match to a single V gene segment were excluded. In an earlier analysis of 587 of the donors, V segments were called functional above 56.7% productive rearrangements and were called segregating when the between-donor standard deviation exceeded 5%. A statistical classification framework was developed to diagnose cytomegalovirus status using the catalog of TCR beta chain sequences. In a later analysis, V and J genes were assigned by comparing TCR nucleotide sequences against IMGT/GENE-DB human TR gene sequences. The TCRdist pipeline was used in a later analysis to assign CDR3 sequences and most-parsimonious VDJ recombination scenarios. A later analysis defined each TCR beta chain by its CDR3 amino acid sequence plus V-gene family, and excluded reads lacking a unique V-gene family. To address suspected cross-contamination and a sequencing artifact, a later analysis removed approximately 600 highly shared, low-generation-probability nucleotide sequences. A later analysis calculated a clonal expansion index for each public chain from normalized within-repertoire ranks of inferred template counts. In a later analysis, generation probabilities were computed using a VDJ recombination model fitted to out-of-frame rearrangements, and the results were checked against IGoR. In a later analysis, hypergeometric tests were used to score TCR-TCR, TCR-HLA and TCR-CMV co-occurrence, with a repertoire-size bias correction applied to TCR pairs. In a later analysis, false discovery rates were estimated by permuting HLA or CMV assignments 20 times. In a later analysis, co-occurring TCRs were grouped using DBSCAN, with TCRdist sequence similarity added in when clustering inside HLA-allele-positive subsets. For co-occurrence clustering, repertoires with fewer than 30,000 or more than 120,000 public chains were excluded, along with several repertoires with anomalous nucleotide sharing. Imported from immuneACCESS, the table was reduced by TCRdb to in-frame sequences with V and J called. These copies leave out some clones; in studies compared against another copy, an unresolved V gene accounts for under half, and the cause of the remainder is not known. The V and J calls and the clone size are those of that table, but D and trimming were determined from the DNA. The sample table shows 200,000 to 250,000 clones, and more than 65% are seen once. Approximately 1.9% of the sample belongs to the ten largest clones.

The data are from a study of cytomegalovirus exposure and HLA in healthy donors (dated by TCRdb to about 2017). Describing the broader study: An earlier analysis of some 500 of the donors reported more than 250 Gb of sequence data and 117 million unique TCR beta sequences from around 200 million T cells. Approximately 310 gigabases of sequencing data and tens of millions of unique TCR sequences were included in an early release covering roughly 700 HLA-typed donors. Of the roughly 400 genotyped donors, roughly 76% were placed in the genetic ancestry cluster associated with self-reported Caucasian donors. The study aimed to test whether signatures of past pathogen exposure could be identified by cataloging public T cell receptors. Using immunosequencing, the study profiled T cell repertoires from 666 subjects and related those repertoires to cytomegalovirus serostatus. In addition to the first cohort of roughly 700 subjects, a separate validation cohort of around 110 different subjects was used. High-throughput TCR immunosequencing, statistical association of individual TCRs with disease status, and machine learning were combined to predict cytomegalovirus infection status. A later analysis re-analyzed previously published TCR beta repertoires from approximately 670 donors and added high-resolution HLA genotyping to study TCR occurrence patterns. Rather than drawing on any new phenotypic data, the later analysis identified candidate immune exposures from TCR beta sequences and the way those sequences occurred across donors. In an earlier analysis of a few hundred of the donors, high-throughput TCR beta sequencing was used to judge whether each TCR beta V gene segment behaved as functional or pseudogenic. Donor age, sex, ethnicity and CMV serostatus were compiled alongside the repertoire data. A later genetic analysis took genome-wide SNP genotypes for about 55% of the 666 donors and used that subset as a discovery cohort. Every discovery cohort repertoire had been produced on one sequencing platform. HLA typing included class I and class II loci at four-digit resolution. The number of donors typed differed by locus, with 629-630 for A, B, C, DRB1 and DQB1, roughly 520 for DQA1, over 600 for DPA1, and over 400 for DPB1. About 5 DR-DQ haplotypes were handled as single units for association and clustering, since linkage in the cohort was strong. On average, about 200,000 unique TCR beta nucleotide sequences were sequenced per donor among 300 to 500 genotyped donors of the cohort, with 15% to 20% of those sequences being non-productive.

General conclusions and limits of the study: In an earlier analysis of 587 of the donors, most TCR beta V segments appeared in productive rearrangements about 90% or about 30% of the time, broadly matching IMGT annotations. In a later analysis, HLA-associated TCR beta chains showed more clonal expansion and lower generation probabilities than non-associated chains that were equally common. Compared with the roughly 670-donor mean, donors in an Asian-associated ancestry cluster had fewer N-insertions in productive TCRs, according to a later genetic analysis. Immune exposure information for the cohort was limited to CMV serostatus. The classifier was reported to diagnose cytomegalovirus status with high specificity and sensitivity in both the original cohort and the validation cohort. Because some donors lacked HLA typing at each locus, the association tests relied only on the typed subset. Correlated functional status among segregating V segments might reflect linkage disequilibrium, but an unknown experimental factor could not be ruled out. Assigning TCR associations to individual alleles was difficult when HLA alleles, especially DR and DQ, strongly co-occurred. In a later analysis, the rate of TCR association differed among HLA loci, with DRB1 alleles having the most associated TCRs and HLA-C alleles having the fewest. A group of highly shared sequence variants was considered likely to be a technical artifact of the sequencing pipeline. In this cohort, only TCR beta chains were sequenced, and detectable features were limited by the absence of alpha or paired-chain data. A later genetic analysis associated a missense DCLRE1C variant with V-gene and J-gene trimming of TCR beta chains, and an independent cohort replicated the association. The authors suggested that the approach could potentially be extended to other disease states and immunological phenotypes. A further reported finding was that TCR beta sequences accurately predicted the HLA-A and HLA-B alleles for most subjects in the first cohort. Over 15 rarely observed V segments, including chromosome 9 orphons, were excluded from the earlier analysis of a few hundred of the donors because counts were too low. A later analysis associated 17,000 or so TCR beta sequences with specific HLA alleles at a false discovery rate of 0.05. Three of the identified cytomegalovirus-associated TCR beta chains were confirmed in vitro to be specific for cytomegalovirus antigens. While some public TCRs were present in many individuals, most TCR sequences turned up only very rarely across donors. According to a later analysis, most CMV-associated TCR beta chains appeared to be HLA-restricted, and the HLA associations seemed to be driven largely by CMV exposure. Several of the top co-occurrence clusters appeared to be linked to parvovirus B19, influenza, CMV and Epstein-Barr virus, according to a later analysis. Roughly uniform sequencing depth across donors was assumed in presence/absence analyses, although this assumption may not hold. In the study, approximately 160 TCR beta chains were listed as associated with cytomegalovirus.

The sequenced sample was PBMCs. This sequence was found in a woman younger than 45 in good health and CMV-seronegative.

CDR3 region: CASSLAGQSYGYTF. Read as DNA, the sequence is TGTGCCAGCAGCTTAGCTGGCCAGTCCTATGGCTACACCTTC. The sequence links TRBV7-9 to TRBJ1-2; the D gene identity is not certain. As encoded in the germline V gene (reference sequence), CDR1 is SEHNR while CDR2 is FQNEAQ. CDR3 length: 14 amino acids, cysteine to phenylalanine. Only CDR3 DNA is held: 42 bases, read in frame from base 1. The trim is 0 bases for V and 4 bases for J, with a gap of 9 bases between the germline ends.